The clone carrying this T cell receptor (beta chain) was recorded at least ten times. This sample is drawn from a study of T-cell memory formation after mild COVID-19. TCRdb recomputed calls from the 5' RACE reads with MiXCR, one row per CDR3 protein. The sample contains roughly 280,000 distinct CDR3 sequences, less than 9.5% of which appear only once. Per the germline V gene, CDR1 is SGHNT and CDR2 is YYREEE (reference sequence). The V end lost 3 bases, the J end lost 0 bases, and 20 bases lay between the germline ends. There are 18 residues in the CDR3. This chain connects TRBV5-4 to TRBJ2-3, with D tentatively TRBD1 or TRBD2 (6 bases each). The sequencing input was PBMCs or a T cell subset sorted from them (not recorded which). The TCR was taken from a man aged 18 to 35 who had mild COVID-19 (a few samples of this study predate the infection). Cell type and time point are not known. In DNA form, the CDR3 reads TGTGCCAGCAGCTCACCAGCCCACCGGGGGCCAAGCACAGATACGCAGTATTTT. Residues: CASSSPAHRGPSTDTQYF.